The clone carrying this T cell receptor beta chain was seen a handful of times. Its antigen remains unidentified. This CDR3 comprises 14 residues. CDR1 is MDHEN and CDR2 is SYDVKM in the germline V gene. V was trimmed by 8 bases and J by 8 bases, leaving 18 bases between them. cDNA synthesis used the whole RNA isolate, giving expressed TCRB sequences. Assay used: immunoSEQ multiplex PCR; TCRdb lists only in-frame clones, some missing. The repertoire holds around 690,000 clones, with around 12% as singletons. The data belong to a study of beta chain features in type 1 diabetes. Cells sorted by CD45RO/CCR7/CD25/CD127/CD95/CD27 comprised CD4+ naive, central memory, regulatory and stem cell-like memory cells. Whole-study findings and limits: For Type 1 diabetes patients, all four CD4+ subsets carried TCRB CDR3s that were moderately but significantly shorter.

Sequences were obtained from naive CD4+ T cells from blood. This clonotype originated in a young man with type 1 diabetes. The chain has TRBV28 and TRBJ1-4; TRBD1 might be the D (5 bases). The CDR3 sequence: CASAMGPSQEKLFF. The CDR3 DNA follows: TGTGCCAGCGCCATGGGACCAAGTCAGGAAAAACTGTTTTTT.